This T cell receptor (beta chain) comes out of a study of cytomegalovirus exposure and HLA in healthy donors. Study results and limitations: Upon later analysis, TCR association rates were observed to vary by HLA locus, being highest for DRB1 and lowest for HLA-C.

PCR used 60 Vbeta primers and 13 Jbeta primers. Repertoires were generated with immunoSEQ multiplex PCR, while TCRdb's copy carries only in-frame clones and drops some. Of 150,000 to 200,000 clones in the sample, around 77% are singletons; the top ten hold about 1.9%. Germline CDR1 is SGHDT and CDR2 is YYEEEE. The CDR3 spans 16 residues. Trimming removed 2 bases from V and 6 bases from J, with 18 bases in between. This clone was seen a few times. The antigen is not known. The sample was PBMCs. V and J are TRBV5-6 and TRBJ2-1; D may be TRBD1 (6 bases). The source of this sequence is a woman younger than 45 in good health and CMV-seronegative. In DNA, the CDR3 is TGTGCCAGCAGCTTAGTGACAGGCGCTTCGGTCAATGAGCAGTTCTTC. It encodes CASSLVTGASVNEQFF.